This TCR beta chain derives from a study of T cells after somatic rescue of genetic block (dated by TCRdb to between 2020 and 2021). With regard to the full study: The study assessed how robust, over the long term, a T-cell system was when the system had developed through somatic rescue of a genetic block in T-cell development.

A remark on this clone: Its antigen has not been determined. The record has no base qualities; no much larger clone is one base away.

Library method: the immunoSEQ multiplex PCR assay. Sourced from immuneACCESS, this table was stored by TCRdb with only in-frame sequences that have V and J called. A share of the clones is absent; for the studies checked, an unresolved V gene accounts for under half, and the remainder has no known explanation. In all, the sample holds roughly 71,000 clones, and approximately 91% of those were seen once. Approximately 3% of the sample rests with the top ten. CDR1 and CDR2 are read off the germline V gene (reference sequence) as SGHNT and YYREEE. V and J lose 0 bases and 8 bases, and a span of 14 bases separates them. The cysteine opens and the phenylalanine closes a CDR3 of 15 amino acids. This entry keeps only the CDR3 DNA: 45 bases, framed from base 1.

Recombination linked TRBV5-4 to TRBJ1-4, with no reliable assignment of the D segment. The clonotype originates from a man aged 25 to 40. The sequencing sample was made of peripheral blood mononuclear cells (PBMCs). CDR3 protein: CASSLDRGLGEKLFF. In nucleotide form, the sequence is TGTGCCAGCAGCTTGGACCGGGGTCTGGGGGAAAAACTGTTTTTT.